This TCR beta chain was identified during a study of CD8+ T cells in alopecia areata. Study-level information: Tofacitinib continued for 6 to 18 months and was then withheld for 6 months.

Study-wide results and limits: Lesional scalp, especially alopecia totalis/universalis, showed higher clonality than normal scalp.

RNA extraction and reverse transcription yielded cDNA as sequencing template. Sequenced by immunoSEQ multiplex PCR; TCRdb stores in-frame clones only, minus some. Among 200,000 to 250,000 clones listed, about three fifths were seen once. Peripheral blood samples and lesional scalp punch biopsies were obtained from alopecia areata patients. About this clone: No antigen is known for it.

The CDR3 runs 16 residues. Germline CDR1 reads MGHRA; CDR2 reads YSYEKL. The junction had 12 bases not matched to a gene; V was cut back by 8 bases and J by 2 bases. This TCR was recovered from a human donor with alopecia areata. The genes are TRBV4-1 and TRBJ2-5; 9 nucleotides line up with TRBD1. Here the sequenced sample was CD4+ T cells sorted from blood, taken at week 0. DNA of the CDR3: TGCGCCAGCCGAAATCCGGGACAGGGACATCAAGAGACCCAGTACTTC. The encoded protein is CASRNPGQGHQETQYF.